The 13 T cell receptor beta chains below all came from one sample that was sequenced in a study of blood T cells in healthy people across ages. A second about 7 to 12 cycle PCR used barcoded and J-beta primers. TCRdb reprocessed the 5' RACE reads via MiXCR and lists one record per CDR3 protein. Of some 880,000 distinct CDR3 sequences detected, about 37% appear once; the ten largest clones hold 10% to 15%. The sample was blood. The receptors derive from a man between 18 and 29 years old in good health.

This clonotype was seen only a few times. The rearrangement links TRBV30 to TRBJ1-5, with 9 bases lining up with TRBD1. The CDR3 extends over 16 amino acids. The V segment lost 3 bases and the J segment 5 bases; nucleotides outside the gene matches: 11. Germline values: CDR1 GTSNPN, CDR2 SVGIG (reference sequence). CDR3 region: CAWSRITGGWDQPQHF. CDR3 DNA: TGTGCCTGGAGCCGGATCACAGGGGGCTGGGATCAGCCCCAGCATTTT.

The sample holds many counts of this clonotype. This chain links TRBV2 with TRBJ2-3; D not resolved. Trimming cost V 8 bases and J 4 bases, with 19 bases left between them. Germline V CDR1 and CDR2: SNHLY, FYNNEI. CDR3 length: 15 residues. Here the CDR3 reads CASGARMGSPDTQYF. The CDR3 DNA reads TGTGCCAGCGGTGCTCGTATGGGGTCCCCAGATACGCAGTATTTT. The full variable domain, with the rest looked up from reference TRBV2 and TRBJ2-3, is EPEVTQTPSHQVTQMGQEVILRCVPISNHLYFYWYRQILGQKVEFLVSFYNNEISEKSEIFDDQFSVERPDGSNFTLKIRSTKLEDSAMYFCASGARMGSPDTQYFGPGTRLTVL.

By sample fraction, this clonotype is medium-sized. This chain connects TRBV20-1 to TRBJ2-5; 7 bases fit TRBD2. This CDR3 contains 17 residues. Losses at the gene ends were 3 bases for V and 6 bases for J; bases not matched to a gene: 19. Germline lookup yields CDR1 DFQATT and CDR2 SNEGSKA (reference sequence). Here the CDR3 DNA reads TGCAGTGCTAGTCCCGACCTTCGGACTAGTACCTTGAAGACCCAGTACTTC. Translated, it gives CSASPDLRTSTLKTQYF.

In this sample, this clonotype turned up a few times. This chain uses TRBV12-3 or TRBV12-4 with TRBJ1-2, with D hard to call. Trimming took off 10 bases at V and 5 bases at J, with 14 bases between the two ends. There are 12 residues in the CDR3. The CDR3 DNA sequence: TGTGCCATCCAGACGAGGTGGTATGGCTACACCTTC. It specifies CAIQTRWYGYTF.

The J gene is TRBJ1-2, the V gene TRBV6-2 or TRBV6-3; D not certain. Germline V gene lookup returns CDR1 MNHEY and CDR2 SVGEGT. CDR3 length: 11 residues. The germline V and J ends were trimmed by 0 bases and 13 bases, with 9 bases remaining between them. The CDR3 is CASSYSDVSTF. DNA of the CDR3: TGTGCCAGCAGTTACTCGGACGTTAGCACCTTC.

This clonotype was seen more than once but under ten times. V is TRBV7-9 and J is TRBJ2-3, with TRBD2 as a possible D gene (6 bases). V lost 5 bases and J 0 bases, leaving 12 bases between the germline ends. The CDR3 spans 15 residues. CDR1 and CDR2 (germline): SEHNR, FQNEAQ (reference sequence). This chain's CDR3 is CASSPRDFSTDTQYF. The CDR3 DNA reads TGTGCCAGCAGCCCCCGGGACTTCAGCACAGATACGCAGTATTTT.

The V and J genes are TRBV12-3 or TRBV12-4 and TRBJ2-4; 8 nucleotides align to TRBD2. The J call is uncertain, as TRBJ2-7 better fits the DNA end. The CDR3 is 15 residues long. The CDR3 sequence: CASSAQRGPHDEQYF. The CDR3 bases are TGTGCCAGCAGTGCCCAGCGGGGGCCCCACGACGAGCAGTACTTC.

There are a few counts of this clonotype. This rearrangement joins TRBV7-2 to TRBJ2-7; D assignment may be TRBD1 or TRBD2 (6 bases each). This CDR3 comprises 14 residues. Trimming removed 4 bases from V and 2 bases from J, with 12 bases in between. Germline CDR1 and CDR2: SGHTA and FQGNSA. CDR3 in DNA: TGTGCCAGCAGCTGGGGGGCAGGACCCTACGAGCAGTACTTC. Translating gives CASSWGAGPYEQYF.

Only a few counts were recorded for this clonotype. The chain recombines TRBV6-5 with TRBJ2-2; possibly TRBD1 for D (5 bases). Germline loops: CDR1 MNHEY, CDR2 SVGAGI. The germline V and J ends were trimmed by 6 bases and 5 bases, with 13 bases remaining between them. The CDR3 is made up of 14 amino acids. The CDR3 sequence: CASSSPPGTGELFF. In DNA, the CDR3 is TGTGCCAGCAGCTCGCCGCCAGGGACCGGGGAGCTGTTTTTT.

The J gene is TRBJ1-1, the V gene TRBV12-3 or TRBV12-4; D is ambiguous. The V and J ends lost 1 base and 1 base respectively, with 7 bases between them. There are 14 residues in the CDR3. CDR3 amino acids: CASSLGLGNTEAFF. The CDR3 DNA reads as TGTGCCAGCAGTTTAGGTCTAGGGAACACTGAAGCTTTCTTT.

Concerning this clonotype: At one end the junction does not follow the germline gene, possibly because of a read error. The gene calls are TRBV29-1 and TRBJ2-1, with D possibly being TRBD1 (5 bases). Germline loops: CDR1 SQVTM, CDR2 ANQGSEA. This CDR3 has 12 amino acids. DNA of the CDR3: TGCAGCGCTGAAATGCAGGGTTTGGAGCAGTTCTTC. Translating it yields CSAEMQGLEQFF.

This chain connects TRBV29-1 to TRBJ2-1, with 8 bases that match TRBD2. V was pared by 6 bases and J by 4 bases, with 14 bases of the junction left unmatched. Looked up from germline, CDR1 is SQVTM and CDR2 is ANQGSEA. The CDR3 is 16 residues long. CDR3 region: CSVERGSAGVYNEQFF. The CDR3 DNA reads TGCAGCGTCGAGCGGGGGAGCGCGGGCGTTTACAATGAGCAGTTCTTC.

This clonotype was detected many times. The chain recombines TRBV24-1 with TRBJ2-3; D is tentatively TRBD1 or TRBD2 (5 bases each). The CDR3 spans 16 residues. Germline assignment: CDR1 KGHDR and CDR2 SFDVKD. Trimming pared 4 bases from V and 2 bases from J, leaving 15 bases between. DNA for the CDR3: TGTGCCACCAGTGACGACCGGGACCTCCCCACAGATACGCAGTATTTT. As protein: CATSDDRDLPTDTQYF.